Sequencing of this TCR beta chain was carried out in a study of graft-versus-host responses after intestinal transplantation. Regarding this clone: Antigen specificity is unknown.

Repertoires were generated with immunoSEQ multiplex PCR, while TCRdb's copy carries only in-frame clones and drops some. This sample has fewer than 95,000 clones, with about 94% found just once. Study-level findings and limits: GvH clones were identified in recipient marrow, with some first appearing in ileum or blood.

The V gene end was trimmed by 2 bases and the J gene end by 4 bases; junction bases not matched to a gene: 3. CDR3 length equals 14 residues. Germline loops: CDR1 SGHRS, CDR2 YFSETQ. V gene TRBV5-1 combines with J gene TRBJ1-2; TRBD1 matches 9 bases. Source: unstimulated CD4+ T cells sorted from spleen or lymph node cells, taken before transplant. The TCR originated in a human donor who was the organ donor for an intestinal transplant. This CDR3 reads CASSFGTGSYGYTF. CDR3 bases: TGCGCCAGCAGCTTCGGGACAGGGAGCTATGGCTACACCTTC.